The clone carrying this TCR beta chain showed up just once. Its antigen is not known. Germline assignment: CDR1 MGHRA and CDR2 YSYEKL. Trimming cost V 1 base and J 0 bases, with 9 bases left between them. This CDR3 spans 16 amino acids. Clones were sequenced by immunoSEQ multiplex PCR, and TCRdb holds only the in-frame ones, with some missing. The sample holds approximately 38,000 clones, 70% to 85% seen once. These data are taken from a study of OX40 agonist ivuxolimab in advanced cancers. Overall study context: Among those enrolled, mean age was 60 years (range about 23 to 85) and 82.7% were male. Study outcomes and limitations: At doses 0.1 to 3.0 mg/kg, CD4+ and CD8+ clones expanded. Partial responders at 0.1-3.0 mg/kg showed near-lowest clonal expansion.

Baseline, cycle 4 day 1, and cycle 7 day 1 were the blood sampling points. The source material was CD4+ or CD8+ T cells sorted from blood, sampled in a trial of the OX40 agonist ivuxolimab. The source is an adult with an advanced solid tumor such as melanoma, head and neck, liver or kidney cancer. The J gene is TRBJ2-2, the V gene TRBV4-1, with D perhaps TRBD1 (5 bases). The CDR3 DNA sequence: TGCGCCAGCAGCCAAGGGGGCAGTTCGAACACCGGGGAGCTGTTTTTT. Amino acids: CASSQGGSSNTGELFF.